This TCR beta chain was obtained from a study of T cells in Graves' hyperthyroidism and ophthalmopathy. Study as a whole: Peripheral blood specimens were obtained at initial diagnosis, prior to any treatment. Broader study findings: Stable hyperthyroidism and ophthalmopathy were separated using 13 V-J signatures.

For ophthalmopathy patients, the Clinical Activity Score was at least 3 and the NOSPECS grade at least 4; duration was under 3 months. Fresh peripheral blood, around 9.3 ml, was the source of the PBMCs. This clonotype was counted between two and nine times. The antigen remains undetermined. This CDR3 has 14 residues. V shed 10 bases, J shed 7 bases, and the junction held 8 bases outside the gene matches. The germline V gene encodes CDR1 LNHDA and CDR2 SQIVND (reference sequence). TCR beta CDR3 sequences were amplified from RNA transcripts. Using the HTBI primer set, a first-round RT-PCR was run on the TCR CDR3. One entry per CDR3 protein results from TCRdb running MiXCR on the multiplex PCR reads. The table has over 350,000 distinct CDR3 sequences, around 15% seen once.

The sequence came from a man aged 45-60 years with Graves' ophthalmopathy. The chain has TRBV19 and TRBJ2-1, with 12 nucleotides matching TRBD2. Sequencing input: blood. In nucleotides, the CDR3 is TGTGCCACCTCTAGCGGGAGGGCCTCGAATGAGCAGTTCTTC. Residues: CATSSGRASNEQFF.